A selection of T cell receptor beta chains follows, all from one sample in a study of blood T cell repertoires in COVID-19. The table came from immunoSEQ multiplex PCR; TCRdb's copy has only in-frame clones and leaves some out. The sample lists 150,000 or so clones; around 86% were seen once. Sequencing was done on a sample of peripheral blood. The receptors shown here come from a man aged 18 to 30 with acute or convalescent COVID-19. The CDR3 runs from the conserved cysteine through the conserved F or W. The order of the fields is J gene, CDR3 length, V gene, clone size, D gene, CDR3 protein, CDR3 DNA. D genes are given only for firm matches. Size tells how often a clone was seen (once, few, many) or the class of an expanded clone, and some rows leave it out.

TRBJ2-1	15	TRBV18	.	TRBD1	CASSRQGALGNEQFF	TGTGCCAGCTCACGACAGGGGGCGTTAGGCAATGAGCAGTTCTTC
TRBJ2-2	14	TRBV11-3	.	.	CASSSVYGSGELFF	TGTGCCAGCAGCTCGGTCTACGGGTCCGGGGAGCTGTTTTTT
TRBJ1-2	13	TRBV10-2	.	.	CASSAQGHYGYTF	TGCGCCAGCAGTGCCCAGGGCCACTATGGCTACACCTTC
TRBJ1-3	14	TRBV30	.	.	CAWSVSSSGNTIYF	TGTGCCTGGAGTGTGTCCTCCTCTGGAAACACCATATATTTT
TRBJ2-7	13	TRBV20-1	.	.	CSASRQDSYEQYF	TGCAGTGCTAGTCGACAGGATAGCTACGAGCAGTACTTC
TRBJ2-7	14	TRBV5-5	.	TRBD2	CASSQAGRTYEQYF	TGTGCCAGCAGCCAAGCGGGACGGACCTACGAGCAGTACTTC
TRBJ2-1	16	TRBV7-3	.	TRBD2	CASSPMGAGGLNEQFF	TGTGCCAGCAGCCCGATGGGCGCGGGGGGCCTCAATGAGCAGTTCTTC
TRBJ1-6	14	TRBV30	.	.	CAWNRDGDNSPLHF	TGTGCCTGGAACAGGGACGGCGATAATTCACCCCTCCACTTT
TRBJ1-5	13	TRBV25-1	few	.	CASSEQDGQPQHF	TGTGCCAGCAGTGAACAGGATGGTCAGCCCCAGCATTTT
TRBJ1-6	16	TRBV9	.	TRBD1	CASSQGTGGWNSPLHF	TGTGCCAGCAGCCAAGGGACAGGGGGTTGGAATTCACCCCTCCACTTT
TRBJ1-6	14	TRBV7-9	.	TRBD1	CASSPGQAISPLHF	TGTGCCAGCAGCCCTGGACAGGCTATTTCACCCCTCCACTTT
TRBJ1-5	14	TRBV6-1	.	.	CASSQGSGNQPQHF	TGTGCCAGCAGTCAGGGATCGGGCAATCAGCCCCAGCATTTT
TRBJ2-2	16	TRBV18	.	.	CASSPLPGHPTGELFF	TGTGCCAGCTCACCTCTGCCGGGACACCCCACCGGGGAGCTGTTTTTT
TRBJ2-7	13	TRBV12-3/TRBV12-4	.	TRBD2	CASRTSGAYEQYF	TGTGCCAGCCGGACTAGCGGGGCTTACGAGCAGTACTTC
TRBJ1-2	14	TRBV19	.	TRBD1	CASTFTGGAYGYTF	TGTGCCAGTACCTTTACAGGGGGCGCTTATGGCTACACCTTC
TRBJ1-5	13	TRBV4-1	.	.	CASSNPQDQPQHF	TGCGCCAGCAGCAACCCTCAGGATCAGCCCCAGCATTTT
TRBJ1-4	15	TRBV7-9	.	TRBD1	CASSFVTGGNEKLFF	TGTGCCAGCAGCTTTGTGACAGGGGGTAATGAAAAACTGTTTTTT
TRBJ2-1	13	TRBV4-1	.	.	CASSQVLYNEQFF	TGCGCCAGCAGCCAAGTTCTATACAATGAGCAGTTCTTC
TRBJ2-1	11	TRBV9	once	.	CASSVDKEQFF	TGTGCCAGCAGCGTGGACAAGGAGCAGTTCTTC
TRBJ1-2	13	TRBV30	.	.	CAWSVRISGGYTF	TGTGCCTGGAGTGTGCGGATCTCGGGGGGCTACACCTTC
TRBJ2-2	16	TRBV6-1	.	.	CASSEARPEDTGELFF	TGTGCCAGCAGTGAAGCGCGGCCGGAGGACACCGGGGAGCTGTTTTTT
TRBJ2-2	16	TRBV19	.	TRBD2	CATRGLAGGISGELFF	TGTGCCACCCGGGGACTAGCGGGGGGGATCTCCGGGGAGCTGTTTTTT
TRBJ1-5	15	TRBV28	few	TRBD1	CASSSFGQGRQPQHF	TGTGCCAGCAGTTCCTTCGGACAGGGAAGACAGCCCCAGCATTTT
TRBJ1-6	14	TRBV3-1/TRBV3-2	.	.	CASSRAGFNSPLHF	TGTGCCAGCAGCCGAGCGGGGTTTAATTCACCCCTCCACTTT